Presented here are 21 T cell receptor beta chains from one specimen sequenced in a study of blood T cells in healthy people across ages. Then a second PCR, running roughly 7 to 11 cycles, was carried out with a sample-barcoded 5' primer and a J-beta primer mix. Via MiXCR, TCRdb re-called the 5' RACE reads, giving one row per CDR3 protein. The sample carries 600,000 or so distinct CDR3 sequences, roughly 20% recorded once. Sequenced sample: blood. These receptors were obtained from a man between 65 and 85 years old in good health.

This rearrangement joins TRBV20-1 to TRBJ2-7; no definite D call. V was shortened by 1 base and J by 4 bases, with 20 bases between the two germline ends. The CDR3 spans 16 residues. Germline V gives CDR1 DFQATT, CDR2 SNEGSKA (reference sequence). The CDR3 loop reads CSARGKSRLMGYEQYF. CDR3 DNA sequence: TGCAGTGCTAGAGGCAAGTCGAGACTTATGGGGTACGAGCAGTACTTC.

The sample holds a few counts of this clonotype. CDR3 residues: CASSQGHGYTF. As DNA, the CDR3 is TGTGCCAGCAGCCAGGGACATGGCTACACCTTC. This sequence joins TRBV3-1 and TRBJ1-2; tentatively, D is TRBD1 (5 bases). V dropped 3 bases and J dropped 6 bases, with 5 bases sitting between them. The CDR3 length is 11 residues. Germline assignment: CDR1 LGHDT and CDR2 YNNKEL (reference sequence).

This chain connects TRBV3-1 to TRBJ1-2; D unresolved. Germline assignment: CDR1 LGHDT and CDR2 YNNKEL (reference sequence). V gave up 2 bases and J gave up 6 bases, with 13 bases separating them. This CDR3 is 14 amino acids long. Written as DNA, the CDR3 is TGTGCCAGCAGCCAAACAACCGGGATCAATGGCTACACCTTC. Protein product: CASSQTTGINGYTF.

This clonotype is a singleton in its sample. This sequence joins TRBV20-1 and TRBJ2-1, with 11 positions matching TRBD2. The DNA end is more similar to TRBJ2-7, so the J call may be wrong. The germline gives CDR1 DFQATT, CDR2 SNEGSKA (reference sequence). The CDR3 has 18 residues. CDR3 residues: CSATSGTSGNFFSYEQYF. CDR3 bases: TGCAGTGCTACATCCGGGACTAGCGGAAATTTTTTCTCCTACGAGCAGTACTTC.

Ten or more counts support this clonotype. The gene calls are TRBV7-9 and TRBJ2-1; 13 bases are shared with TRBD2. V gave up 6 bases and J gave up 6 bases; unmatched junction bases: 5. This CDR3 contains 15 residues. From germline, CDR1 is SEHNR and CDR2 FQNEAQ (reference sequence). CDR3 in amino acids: CASRLGLAGVNEQFF. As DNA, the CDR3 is TGTGCCAGCAGGCTAGGACTAGCGGGAGTCAATGAGCAGTTCTTC.

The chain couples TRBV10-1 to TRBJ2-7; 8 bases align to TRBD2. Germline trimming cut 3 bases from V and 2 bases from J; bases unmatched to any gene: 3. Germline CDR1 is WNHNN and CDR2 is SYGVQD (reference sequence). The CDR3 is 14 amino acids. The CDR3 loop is CASSEAGVTYEQYF. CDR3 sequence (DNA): TGCGCCAGCAGTGAAGCGGGAGTGACCTACGAGCAGTACTTC.

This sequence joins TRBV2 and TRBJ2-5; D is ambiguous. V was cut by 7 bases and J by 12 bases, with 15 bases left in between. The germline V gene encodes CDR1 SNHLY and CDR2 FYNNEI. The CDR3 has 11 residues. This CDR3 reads CASTEGTLKYF. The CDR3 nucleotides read TGTGCCAGCACGGAAGGAACCCTGAAGTACTTC.

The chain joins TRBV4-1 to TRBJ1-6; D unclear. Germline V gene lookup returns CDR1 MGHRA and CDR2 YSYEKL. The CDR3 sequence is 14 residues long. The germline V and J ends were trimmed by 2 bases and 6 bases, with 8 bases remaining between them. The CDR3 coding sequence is TGCGCCAGCAGCCAACCAGCAGCTAATTCACCCCTCCACTTT. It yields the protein CASSQPAANSPLHF.

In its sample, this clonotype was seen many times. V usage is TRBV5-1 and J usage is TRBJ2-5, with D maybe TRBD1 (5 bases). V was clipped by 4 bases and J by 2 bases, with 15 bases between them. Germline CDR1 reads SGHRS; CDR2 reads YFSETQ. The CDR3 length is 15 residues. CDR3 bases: TGCGCCAGCAGCCCGACTCGGGCAGGGCAAGAGACCCAGTACTTC. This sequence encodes CASSPTRAGQETQYF. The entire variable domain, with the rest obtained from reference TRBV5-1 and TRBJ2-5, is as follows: KAGVTQTPRYLIKTRGQQVTLSCSPISGHRSVSWYQQTPGQGLQFLFEYFSETQRNKGNFPGRFSGRQFSNSRSEMNVSTLELGDSALYLCASSPTRAGQETQYFGPGTRLLVL.

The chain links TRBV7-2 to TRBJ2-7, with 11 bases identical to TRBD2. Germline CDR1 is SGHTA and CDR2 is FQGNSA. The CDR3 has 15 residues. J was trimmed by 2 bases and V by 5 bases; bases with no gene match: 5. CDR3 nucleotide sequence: TGTGCCAGCAGCGTCACTAGCGGGAGTGCCTACGAGCAGTACTTC. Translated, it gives CASSVTSGSAYEQYF.

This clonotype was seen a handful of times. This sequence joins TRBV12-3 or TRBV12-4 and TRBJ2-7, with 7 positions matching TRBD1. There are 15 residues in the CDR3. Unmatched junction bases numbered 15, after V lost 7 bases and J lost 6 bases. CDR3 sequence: CASTNRQTGTSEQYF. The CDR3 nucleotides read TGTGCCAGCACCAACCGCCAGACAGGGACGAGCGAGCAGTACTTC.

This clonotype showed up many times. The CDR3 sequence is CSARPQGARYGYTF. Here the CDR3 DNA reads TGCAGTGCTAGGCCACAGGGGGCCCGCTATGGCTACACCTTC. V is TRBV20-1 and J is TRBJ1-2; the match to TRBD1 covers 9 bases. The CDR3 is 14 residues long. Trimming took 3 bases from V and 4 from J; bases not matched to a gene: 6. Germline CDR1 is DFQATT and CDR2 is SNEGSKA (reference sequence).

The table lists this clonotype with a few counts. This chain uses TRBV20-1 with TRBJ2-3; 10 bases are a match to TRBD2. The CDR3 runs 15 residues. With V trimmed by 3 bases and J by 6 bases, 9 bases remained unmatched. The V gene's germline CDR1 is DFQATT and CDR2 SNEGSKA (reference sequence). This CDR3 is CSASDSGRARDTQYF. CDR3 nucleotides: TGCAGTGCTAGCGACAGCGGGAGGGCCCGCGATACGCAGTATTTT.

CDR3 nucleotide sequence: TGTGCCAGCCGACTAGCGGGGGAGGGGGTGCAGTTCTTC. Its protein product is CASRLAGEGVQFF. The chain has TRBV3-1 and TRBJ2-5; 12 positions agree with TRBD2. The DNA end is more similar to TRBJ2-1, so the J call may be wrong. The CDR3 is 13 amino acids. The V gene's germline CDR1 is LGHDT and CDR2 YNNKEL (reference sequence).

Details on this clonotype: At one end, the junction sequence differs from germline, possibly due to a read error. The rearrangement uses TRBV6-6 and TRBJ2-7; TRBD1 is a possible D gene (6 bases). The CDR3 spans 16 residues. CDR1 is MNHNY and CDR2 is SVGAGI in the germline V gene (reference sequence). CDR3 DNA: TGTGCCAGCATTTACAAAGAAGGGGGTGGGTCCGACGAGCAGTACTTC. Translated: CASIYKEGGGSDEQYF.

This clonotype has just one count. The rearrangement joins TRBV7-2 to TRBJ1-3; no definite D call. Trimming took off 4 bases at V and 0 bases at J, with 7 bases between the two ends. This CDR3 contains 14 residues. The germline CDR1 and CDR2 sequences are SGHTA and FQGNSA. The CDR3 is CASSSYSSGNTIYF. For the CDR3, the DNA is TGTGCCAGCAGCTCTTACAGCTCTGGAAACACCATATATTTT.

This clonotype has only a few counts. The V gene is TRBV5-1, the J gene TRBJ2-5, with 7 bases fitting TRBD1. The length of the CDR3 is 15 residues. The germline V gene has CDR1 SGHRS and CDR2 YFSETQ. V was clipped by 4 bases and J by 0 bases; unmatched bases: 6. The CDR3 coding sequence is TGCGCCAGCAGCCCGGGGACAGCGTACCAAGAGACCCAGTACTTC. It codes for CASSPGTAYQETQYF.

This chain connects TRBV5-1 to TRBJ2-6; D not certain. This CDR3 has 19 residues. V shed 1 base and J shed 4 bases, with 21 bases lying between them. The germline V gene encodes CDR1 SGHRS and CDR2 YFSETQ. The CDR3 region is CASSLLGQKSVSGANVLTF. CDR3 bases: TGCGCCAGCAGCTTGCTAGGCCAAAAATCCGTATCCGGGGCCAACGTCCTGACTTTC.

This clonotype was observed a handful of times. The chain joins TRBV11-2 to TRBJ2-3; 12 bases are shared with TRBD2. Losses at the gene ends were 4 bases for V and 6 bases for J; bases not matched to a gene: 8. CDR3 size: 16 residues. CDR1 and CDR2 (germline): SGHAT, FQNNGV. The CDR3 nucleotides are TGTGCCAGCAGCTCCCAACTAGCGGGAGGTTCTGATACGCAGTATTTT. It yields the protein CASSSQLAGGSDTQYF.

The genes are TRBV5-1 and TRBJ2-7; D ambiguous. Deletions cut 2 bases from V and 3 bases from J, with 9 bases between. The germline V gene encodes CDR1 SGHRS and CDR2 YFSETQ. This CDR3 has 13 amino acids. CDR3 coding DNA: TGCGCCAGCAGCTTTTTGCCCAACTACGAGCAGTACTTC. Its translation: CASSFLPNYEQYF. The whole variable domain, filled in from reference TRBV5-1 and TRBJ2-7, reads KAGVTQTPRYLIKTRGQQVTLSCSPISGHRSVSWYQQTPGQGLQFLFEYFSETQRNKGNFPGRFSGRQFSNSRSEMNVSTLELGDSALYLCASSFLPNYEQYFGPGTRLTVT.

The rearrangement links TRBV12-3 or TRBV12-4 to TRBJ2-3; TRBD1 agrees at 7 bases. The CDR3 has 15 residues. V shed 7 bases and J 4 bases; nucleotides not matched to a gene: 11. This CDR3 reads CASTFGGDRADTQYF. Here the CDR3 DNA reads TGTGCCAGCACCTTTGGCGGTGACAGGGCAGATACGCAGTATTTT.